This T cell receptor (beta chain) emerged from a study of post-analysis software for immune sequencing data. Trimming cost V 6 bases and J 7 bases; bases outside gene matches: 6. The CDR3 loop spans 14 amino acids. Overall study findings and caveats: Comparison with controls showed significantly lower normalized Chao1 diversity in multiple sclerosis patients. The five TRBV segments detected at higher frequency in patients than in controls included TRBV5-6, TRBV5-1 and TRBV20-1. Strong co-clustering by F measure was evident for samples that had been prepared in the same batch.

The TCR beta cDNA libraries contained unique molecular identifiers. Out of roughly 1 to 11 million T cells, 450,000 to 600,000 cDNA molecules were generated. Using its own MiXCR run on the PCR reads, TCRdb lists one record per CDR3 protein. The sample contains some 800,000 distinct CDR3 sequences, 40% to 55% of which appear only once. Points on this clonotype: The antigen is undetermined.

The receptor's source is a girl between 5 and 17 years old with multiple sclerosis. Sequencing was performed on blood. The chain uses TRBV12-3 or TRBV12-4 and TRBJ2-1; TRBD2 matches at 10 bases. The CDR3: CASSRAGGRNEQFF. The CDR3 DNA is TGTGCCAGCAGCCGAGCGGGAGGGCGGAATGAGCAGTTCTTC.